The rows below give T cell receptor beta chains drawn from one sample of a study of T cells in tuberculosis. This table comes from immunoSEQ multiplex PCR, and its TCRdb copy is limited to in-frame clones, with some not included. The data show about 37,000 clones, 90% to 95% seen once. Sequencing was done on a sample of PBMCs. The receptors derive from a donor aged 10-29 years with latent tuberculosis or without tuberculosis infection. Some clones in this sample may be carry-over from other donors' samples. The CDR3 runs from the conserved cysteine through the conserved F or W. D genes are given only for firm matches. Where a row states a size, it is once, few, many or the class of an expanded clone; other rows omit it.

V gene	J gene	clone size	D gene	CDR3 protein	CDR3 DNA
TRBV19	TRBJ2-7	-	TRBD1	CASSKGTGLSYEQYF	TGTGCCAGTAGTAAGGGGACAGGACTATCCTACGAGCAGTACTTC
TRBV9	TRBJ1-2	-	TRBD1	CASSPRTGGNYGYTF	TGTGCCAGCAGCCCGCGGACAGGGGGGAACTATGGCTACACCTTC
TRBV19	TRBJ2-1	-	TRBD2	CASSAWRGDYNEQFF	TGTGCCAGTAGTGCTTGGCGGGGGGACTACAATGAGCAGTTCTTC
TRBV6-4	TRBJ1-2	-	TRBD1	CASSDSVGGRGYTF	TGTGCCAGCAGTGACTCAGTAGGGGGCCGGGGCTACACCTTC
TRBV2	TRBJ1-4	-	-	CASMTRGPTNEKLFF	TGTGCCAGCATGACGAGAGGTCCAACTAATGAAAAACTGTTTTTT
TRBV5-1	TRBJ2-7	-	TRBD2	CASSFSGGPSYEQYF	TGCGCCAGCAGCTTTAGCGGGGGGCCCTCCTACGAGCAGTACTTC
TRBV6-6	TRBJ1-3	-	-	CASSLRGFGNTIYF	TGTGCCAGCAGCCTCAGGGGCTTTGGAAACACCATATATTTT
TRBV19	TRBJ2-7	-	-	CASSIGRSSYEQYF	TGTGCCAGTAGTATAGGGAGGAGCTCCTACGAGCAGTACTTC
TRBV11-2	TRBJ2-3	-	TRBD2	CASSLLSGGADTQYF	TGTGCCAGCAGCTTACTTAGCGGGGGGGCAGATACGCAGTATTTT
TRBV19	TRBJ2-2	-	-	CASTPAHIEELFF	TGTGCCAGTACTCCCGCCCACATCGAGGAGCTGTTTTTT
TRBV12-5	TRBJ2-1	once	-	CASGLVAHYNEQFF	TGTGCTAGTGGTTTGGTAGCCCACTACAATGAGCAGTTCTTC
TRBV28	TRBJ1-2	-	-	CASNIQGWGYTF	TGTGCCAGCAACATACAGGGTTGGGGCTACACCTTC
TRBV5-1	TRBJ1-1	-	TRBD1	CASSYRTGGNTEAFF	TGCGCCAGCAGCTACAGGACAGGGGGGAACACTGAAGCTTTCTTT
TRBV13	TRBJ1-1	-	-	CASSTGHTNTEAFF	TGTGCCAGCAGCACGGGACACACGAACACTGAAGCTTTCTTT
TRBV4-3	TRBJ2-7	-	TRBD2	CASSQGVTSGGDEQYF	TGCGCCAGCAGCCAAGGGGTAACTAGCGGGGGGGACGAGCAGTACTTC
TRBV7-8	TRBJ1-1	-	-	CASSLTPRWETEAFF	TGTGCCAGCAGCTTAACTCCCCGGTGGGAGACTGAAGCTTTCTTT
TRBV19	TRBJ2-7	-	-	CASSSRVLYYEQYF	TGTGCCAGTAGTTCCAGGGTTCTCTACTACGAGCAGTACTTC
TRBV5-1	TRBJ1-6	-	-	CASSLAGNSPLHF	TGCGCCAGCAGCTTGGCGGGAAATTCACCCCTCCACTTT
TRBV10-2	TRBJ1-2	-	-	CASSESTGFLGGYTF	TGCGCCAGCAGTGAGTCGACAGGCTTCCTGGGGGGCTACACCTTC
TRBV7-8	TRBJ1-5	-	-	CASSTQGVRQPQHF	TGTGCCAGCAGCACTCAGGGCGTGCGGCAGCCCCAGCATTTT
TRBV6-1	TRBJ1-3	-	-	CASGRGGAGNTIYF	TGTGCCAGCGGGAGGGGAGGAGCTGGAAACACCATATATTTT
TRBV19	TRBJ1-5	-	TRBD1	CASSMGQGASQPQHF	TGTGCCAGTAGTATGGGACAGGGGGCTTCTCAGCCCCAGCATTTT
TRBV4-2	TRBJ1-5	-	-	CASSLSGGSNQPQHF	TGTGCCAGCAGCCTCTCCGGGGGGAGCAATCAGCCCCAGCATTTT
TRBV6-1	TRBJ2-1	-	-	CASSERSGNYNEQFF	TGTGCCAGCAGTGAAAGGAGCGGAAACTACAATGAGCAGTTCTTC
TRBV7-9	TRBJ2-3	-	-	CASSLAVGETSTDTQYF	TGTGCCAGCAGCTTAGCCGTAGGGGAAACTAGCACAGATACGCAGTATTTT
TRBV29-1	TRBJ1-2	-	TRBD1	CSVGSDRGQDYGYTF	TGCAGCGTCGGATCGGATAGGGGGCAGGACTATGGCTACACCTTC
TRBV2	TRBJ2-2	-	TRBD2	CASRGLAGGLYTGELFF	TGTGCCAGCAGAGGACTAGCGGGGGGGCTGTACACCGGGGAGCTGTTTTTT
TRBV11-3	TRBJ2-1	-	TRBD2	CASSRGGGNNEQFF	TGTGCCAGCAGCAGGGGCGGGGGTAACAATGAGCAGTTCTTC
TRBV10-2	TRBJ2-7	-	-	CASSPGVGEQYF	TGCGCCAGCAGTCCCGGGGTGGGCGAGCAGTACTTC
TRBV7-9	TRBJ1-5	-	-	CASSLGQGGRIGSNQPQHF	TGTGCCAGCAGCTTAGGGCAGGGAGGGAGGATCGGGTCCAATCAGCCCCAGCATTTT
TRBV7-6	TRBJ2-5	-	-	CASSLKRQLQETQYF	TGTGCCAGCAGCCTAAAGCGGCAGCTACAAGAGACCCAGTACTTC
TRBV5-1	TRBJ2-1	-	-	CASSLGLYSYNEQFF	TGCGCCAGCAGCTTGGGACTATACTCCTACAATGAGCAGTTCTTC
TRBV10-1	TRBJ1-4	-	TRBD1	CASSSGQGATNEKLFF	TGCGCCAGCAGTTCCGGACAGGGGGCAACTAATGAAAAACTGTTTTTT
TRBV27	TRBJ1-5	-	-	CASSPQTGNQPQHF	TGTGCCAGCAGTCCCCAAACGGGCAATCAGCCCCAGCATTTT
TRBV28	TRBJ2-3	-	-	CASSLQDTQYF	TGTGCCAGCAGTTTACAAGATACGCAGTATTTT
TRBV4-3	TRBJ1-3	-	-	CASSQDRTYSGNTIYF	TGCGCCAGCAGCCAAGATCGGACTTACTCTGGAAACACCATATATTTT
TRBV29-1	TRBJ1-1	once	-	CSVEVWRNTEAFF	TGCAGCGTTGAAGTTTGGAGGAACACTGAAGCTTTCTTT
TRBV11-2	TRBJ2-5	-	-	CASSPKSFQETQYF	TGTGCCAGCAGCCCTAAGAGCTTCCAAGAGACCCAGTACTTC
TRBV19	TRBJ2-3	-	TRBD2	CASSITSVGTDTQYF	TGTGCCAGTAGTATCACTAGCGTAGGGACAGATACGCAGTATTTT
TRBV6-6	TRBJ1-6	once	-	CASGLPSSYNSPLHF	TGTGCCAGCGGGCTCCCGAGCTCCTATAATTCACCCCTCCACTTT
TRBV4-3	TRBJ2-3	-	TRBD2	CASSQFFSGGAFDTQYF	TGCGCCAGCAGCCAGTTCTTCAGCGGGGGGGCATTCGATACGCAGTATTTT
TRBV11-2	TRBJ2-1	-	TRBD2	CASSISGASYNEQFF	TGTGCCAGCAGCATCAGCGGGGCTAGTTACAATGAGCAGTTCTTC
TRBV30	TRBJ2-7	-	-	CAWRGATYEQYF	TGTGCCTGGAGGGGAGCGACCTACGAGCAGTACTTC
TRBV6-5	TRBJ1-5	-	TRBD1	CASSRTGGNQPQHF	TGTGCCAGCAGTCGGACAGGGGGTAATCAGCCCCAGCATTTT
TRBV13	TRBJ2-1	-	TRBD1	CASSPRGSNEQFF	TGTGCCAGCAGCCCCAGGGGGTCTAATGAGCAGTTCTTC
TRBV7-2	TRBJ1-3	-	-	CASSFGQGKPYTIYF	TGTGCCAGCAGCTTCGGGCAGGGTAAACCCTACACCATATATTTT
TRBV5-4	TRBJ2-7	-	TRBD1	CASSVGTGMVYEQYF	TGTGCCAGCAGCGTCGGGACAGGGATGGTCTACGAGCAGTACTTC
TRBV30	TRBJ1-6	-	-	CASREDSPLHF	TGTGCCTCACGGGAAGATTCACCCCTCCACTTT
TRBV19	TRBJ1-1	-	TRBD1	CASSKVLLGQKNTEAFF	TGTGCCAGTAGTAAAGTCTTGTTGGGACAGAAGAACACTGAAGCTTTCTTT
TRBV11-2	TRBJ1-2	-	-	CASSLLGAGYTF	TGTGCCAGCAGCCTTCTGGGGGCAGGCTACACCTTC
TRBV12-5	TRBJ2-2	once	TRBD1	CASGYLGTGHTGELFF	TGTGCTAGTGGCTATCTCGGGACAGGGCATACCGGGGAGCTGTTTTTT
TRBV2	TRBJ2-7	-	-	CASSLSSYEQYF	TGTGCCAGCAGCCTCTCCAGTTACGAGCAGTACTTC
TRBV15	TRBJ2-1	-	TRBD2	CATSRSQGLQYNEQFF	TGTGCCACCAGCAGAAGCCAGGGACTACAGTACAATGAGCAGTTCTTC
TRBV12-5	TRBJ2-7	-	TRBD1	CASGFWDRGIRVIGEQYF	TGTGCTAGTGGTTTTTGGGACAGGGGGATTAGAGTTATTGGCGAGCAGTACTTC
TRBV15	TRBJ2-2	-	TRBD1	CATSRYHSGTGTTGELFF	TGTGCCACCAGCAGATATCACAGTGGGACAGGGACCACCGGGGAGCTGTTTTTT